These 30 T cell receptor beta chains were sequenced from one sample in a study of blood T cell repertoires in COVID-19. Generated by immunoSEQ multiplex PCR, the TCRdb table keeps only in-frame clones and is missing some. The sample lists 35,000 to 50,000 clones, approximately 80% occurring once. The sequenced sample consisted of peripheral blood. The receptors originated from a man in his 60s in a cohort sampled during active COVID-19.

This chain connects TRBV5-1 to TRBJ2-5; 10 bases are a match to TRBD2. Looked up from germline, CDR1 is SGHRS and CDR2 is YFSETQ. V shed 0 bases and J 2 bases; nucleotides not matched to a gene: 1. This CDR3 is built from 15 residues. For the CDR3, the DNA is TGCGCCAGCAGCTTGGGTAGCGGGAGGCAAGAGACCCAGTACTTC. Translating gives CASSLGSGRQETQYF.

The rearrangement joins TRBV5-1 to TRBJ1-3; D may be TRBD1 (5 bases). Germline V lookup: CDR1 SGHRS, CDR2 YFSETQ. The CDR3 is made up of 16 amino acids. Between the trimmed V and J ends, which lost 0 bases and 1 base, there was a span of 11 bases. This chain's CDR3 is CASSLGPTGSGNTIYF. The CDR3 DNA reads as TGCGCCAGCAGCTTGGGGCCCACAGGTTCTGGAAACACCATATATTTT.

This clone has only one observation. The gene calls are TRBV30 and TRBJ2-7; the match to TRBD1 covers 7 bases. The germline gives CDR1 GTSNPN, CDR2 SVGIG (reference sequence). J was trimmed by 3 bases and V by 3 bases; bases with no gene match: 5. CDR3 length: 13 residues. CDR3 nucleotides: TGTGCCTGGAGAGGGGACAGCCTCTACGAGCAGTACTTC. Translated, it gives CAWRGDSLYEQYF.

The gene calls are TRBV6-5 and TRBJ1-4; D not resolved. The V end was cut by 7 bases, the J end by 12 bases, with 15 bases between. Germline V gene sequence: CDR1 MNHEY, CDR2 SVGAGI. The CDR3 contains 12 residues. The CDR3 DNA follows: TGTGCCAGCACCGCACTCGGGAGGGAACTGTTTTTT. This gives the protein CASTALGRELFF.

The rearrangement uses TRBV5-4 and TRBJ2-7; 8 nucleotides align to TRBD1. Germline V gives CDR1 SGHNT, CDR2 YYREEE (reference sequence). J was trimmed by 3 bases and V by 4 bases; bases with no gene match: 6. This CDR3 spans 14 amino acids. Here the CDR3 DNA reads TGTGCCAGCAGCGGCGACAGGGGCGGCTACGAGCAGTACTTC. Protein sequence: CASSGDRGGYEQYF.

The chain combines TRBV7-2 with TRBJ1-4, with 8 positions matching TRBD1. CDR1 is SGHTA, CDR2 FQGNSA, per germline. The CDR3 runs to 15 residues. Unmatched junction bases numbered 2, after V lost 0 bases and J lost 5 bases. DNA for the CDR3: TGTGCCAGCAGCTTAGCGGGGACAGGAAATGAAAAACTGTTTTTT. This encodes CASSLAGTGNEKLFF.

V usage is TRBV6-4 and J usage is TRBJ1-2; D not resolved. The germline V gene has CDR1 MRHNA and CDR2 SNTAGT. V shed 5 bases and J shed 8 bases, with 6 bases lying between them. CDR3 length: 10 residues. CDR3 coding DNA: TGTGCCAGCAGTTCAGGAGGCTACACCTTC. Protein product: CASSSGGYTF.

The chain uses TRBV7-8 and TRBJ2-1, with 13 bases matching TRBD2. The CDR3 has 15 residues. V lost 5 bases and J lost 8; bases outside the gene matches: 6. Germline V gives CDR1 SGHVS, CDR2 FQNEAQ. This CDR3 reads CASSRTSGGSYEQFF. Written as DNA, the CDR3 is TGTGCCAGCAGCCGGACTAGCGGGGGCTCGTATGAGCAGTTCTTC.

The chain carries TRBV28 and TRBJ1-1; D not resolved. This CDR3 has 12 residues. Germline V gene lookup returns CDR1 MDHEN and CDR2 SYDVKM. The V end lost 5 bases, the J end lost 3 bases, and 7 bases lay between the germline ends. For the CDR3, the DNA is TGTGCCAGCAGTCTAATGGACACTGAAGCTTTCTTT. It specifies CASSLMDTEAFF.

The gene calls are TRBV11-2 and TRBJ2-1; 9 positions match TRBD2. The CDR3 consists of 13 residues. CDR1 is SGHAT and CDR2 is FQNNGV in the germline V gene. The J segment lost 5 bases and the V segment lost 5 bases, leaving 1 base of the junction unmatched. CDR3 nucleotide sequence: TGTGCCAGCAGCGGGACTAGCCACAATGAGCAGTTCTTC. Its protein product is CASSGTSHNEQFF.

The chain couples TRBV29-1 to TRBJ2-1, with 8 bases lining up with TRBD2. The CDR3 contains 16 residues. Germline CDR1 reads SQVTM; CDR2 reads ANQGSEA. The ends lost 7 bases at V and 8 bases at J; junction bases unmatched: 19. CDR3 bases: TGCAGCGCACCCAAACCGGGACTAGACATATCCCATGAGCAGTTCTTC. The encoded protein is CSAPKPGLDISHEQFF.

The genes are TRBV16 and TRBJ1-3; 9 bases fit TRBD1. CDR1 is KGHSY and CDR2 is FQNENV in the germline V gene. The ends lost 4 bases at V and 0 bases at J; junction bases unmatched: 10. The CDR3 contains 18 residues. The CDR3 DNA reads TGTGCCAGCAGCCCCCGGAACAGGGGGCTCCACTCTGGAAACACCATATATTTT. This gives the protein CASSPRNRGLHSGNTIYF.

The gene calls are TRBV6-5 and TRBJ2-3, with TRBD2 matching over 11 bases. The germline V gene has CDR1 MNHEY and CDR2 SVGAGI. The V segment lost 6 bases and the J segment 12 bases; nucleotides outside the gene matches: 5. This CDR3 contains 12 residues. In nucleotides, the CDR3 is TGTGCCAGCAGCACGACTAGCGGGGCCCAGTATTTT. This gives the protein CASSTTSGAQYF.

The CDR3 DNA reads TGTGCCAGTAGTAAGGTGACAGGGCGCCAAGAGACCCAGTACTTC. This sequence encodes CASSKVTGRQETQYF. The genes are TRBV19 and TRBJ2-5; 7 bases agree with TRBD1. Germline V gene lookup returns CDR1 LNHDA and CDR2 SQIVND (reference sequence). With V trimmed by 4 bases and J by 1 base, 6 bases remained unmatched. The CDR3 runs to 15 residues.

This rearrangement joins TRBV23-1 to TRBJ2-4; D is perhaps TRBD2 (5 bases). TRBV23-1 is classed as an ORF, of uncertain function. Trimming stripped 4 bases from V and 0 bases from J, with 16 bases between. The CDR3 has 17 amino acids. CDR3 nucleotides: TGCGCCAGCAGTCGAGGCCGGGGTTCCTTAGCCAAAAACATTCAGTACTTC. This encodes CASSRGRGSLAKNIQYF.

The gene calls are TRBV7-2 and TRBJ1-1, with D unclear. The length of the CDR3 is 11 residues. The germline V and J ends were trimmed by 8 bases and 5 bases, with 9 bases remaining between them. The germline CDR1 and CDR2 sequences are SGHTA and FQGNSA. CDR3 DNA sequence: TGTGCCAGCTTCAACAGAACTGAAGCTTTCTTT. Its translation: CASFNRTEAFF.

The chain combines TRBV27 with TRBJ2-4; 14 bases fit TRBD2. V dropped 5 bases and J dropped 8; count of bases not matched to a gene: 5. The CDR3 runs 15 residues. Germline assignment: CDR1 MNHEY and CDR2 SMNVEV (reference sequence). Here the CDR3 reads CASSRLAGGPHIQYF. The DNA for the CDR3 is TGTGCCAGCAGTCGACTAGCGGGAGGGCCCCACATTCAGTACTTC.

Here the CDR3 reads CASSLGTGLDTQYF. The CDR3 DNA reads TGTGCCAGCAGCTTAGGGACAGGGTTAGATACGCAGTATTTT. This chain uses TRBV7-7 with TRBJ2-3, with TRBD1 matching over 8 bases. This CDR3 has 14 amino acids. CDR1 and CDR2 (germline): SSHAT, FNYEAQ (reference sequence). Germline trimming cut 1 base from V and 5 bases from J; bases unmatched to any gene: 2.

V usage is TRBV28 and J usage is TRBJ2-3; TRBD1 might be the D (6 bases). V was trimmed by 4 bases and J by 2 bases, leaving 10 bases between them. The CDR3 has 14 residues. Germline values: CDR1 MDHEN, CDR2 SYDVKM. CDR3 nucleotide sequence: TGTGCCAGCAGTTGGACAGCCCACACAGATACGCAGTATTTT. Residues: CASSWTAHTDTQYF.

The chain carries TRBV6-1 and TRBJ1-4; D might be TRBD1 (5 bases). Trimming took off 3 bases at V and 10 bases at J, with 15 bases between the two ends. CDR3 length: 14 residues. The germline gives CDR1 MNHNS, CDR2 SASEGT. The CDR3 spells CASSDPSTAGKLFF. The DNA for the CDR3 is TGTGCCAGCAGTGACCCCTCGACAGCGGGAAAACTGTTTTTT.

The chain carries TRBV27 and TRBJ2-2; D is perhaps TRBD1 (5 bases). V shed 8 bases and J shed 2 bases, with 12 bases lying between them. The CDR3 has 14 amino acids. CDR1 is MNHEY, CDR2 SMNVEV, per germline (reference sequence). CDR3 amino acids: CASADRGNTGELFF. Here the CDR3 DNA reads TGTGCCAGCGCCGACAGAGGAAACACCGGGGAGCTGTTTTTT.

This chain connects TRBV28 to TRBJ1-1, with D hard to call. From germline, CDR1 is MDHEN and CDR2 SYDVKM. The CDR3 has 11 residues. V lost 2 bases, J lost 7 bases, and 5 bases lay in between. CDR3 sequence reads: CASSLQFEAFF. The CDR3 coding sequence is TGTGCCAGCAGTTTACAGTTTGAAGCTTTCTTT.

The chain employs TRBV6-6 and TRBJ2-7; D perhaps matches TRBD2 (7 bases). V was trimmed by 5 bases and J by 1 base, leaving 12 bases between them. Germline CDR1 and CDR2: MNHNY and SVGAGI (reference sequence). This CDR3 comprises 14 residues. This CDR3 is CASSDRTRSYEQYF. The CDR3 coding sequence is TGTGCCAGCAGTGACAGGACTAGATCCTACGAGCAGTACTTC.

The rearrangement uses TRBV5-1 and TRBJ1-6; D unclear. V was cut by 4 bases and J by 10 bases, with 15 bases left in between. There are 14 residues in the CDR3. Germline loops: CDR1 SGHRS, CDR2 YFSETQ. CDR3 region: CASSTTGEGSPLHF. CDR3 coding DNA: TGCGCCAGCAGCACGACGGGCGAGGGATCACCCCTCCACTTT.

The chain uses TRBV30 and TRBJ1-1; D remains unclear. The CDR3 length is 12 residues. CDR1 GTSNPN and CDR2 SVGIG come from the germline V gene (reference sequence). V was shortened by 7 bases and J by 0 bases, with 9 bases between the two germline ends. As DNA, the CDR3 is TGTGCCTCGGACTACCTGAACACTGAAGCTTTCTTT. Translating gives CASDYLNTEAFF.

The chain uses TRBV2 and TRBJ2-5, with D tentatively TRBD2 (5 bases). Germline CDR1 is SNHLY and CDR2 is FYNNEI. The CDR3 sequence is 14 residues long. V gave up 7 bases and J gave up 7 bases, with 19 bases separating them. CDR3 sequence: CASNAVSTRGTQYF. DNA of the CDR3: TGTGCCAGCAATGCGGTCAGCACTCGGGGGACCCAGTACTTC.

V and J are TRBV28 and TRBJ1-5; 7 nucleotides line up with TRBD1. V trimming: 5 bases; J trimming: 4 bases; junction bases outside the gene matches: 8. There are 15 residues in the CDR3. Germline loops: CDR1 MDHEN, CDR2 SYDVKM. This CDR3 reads CASSPPQGQNQPQHF. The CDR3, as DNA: TGTGCCAGCAGTCCTCCACAGGGACAGAATCAGCCCCAGCATTTT.

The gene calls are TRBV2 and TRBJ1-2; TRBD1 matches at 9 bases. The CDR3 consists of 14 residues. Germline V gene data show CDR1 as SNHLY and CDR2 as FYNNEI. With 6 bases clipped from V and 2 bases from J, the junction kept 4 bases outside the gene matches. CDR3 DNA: TGTGCCAGCAGAAACGGGACAGGGAACTATGGCTACACCTTC. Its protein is CASRNGTGNYGYTF.

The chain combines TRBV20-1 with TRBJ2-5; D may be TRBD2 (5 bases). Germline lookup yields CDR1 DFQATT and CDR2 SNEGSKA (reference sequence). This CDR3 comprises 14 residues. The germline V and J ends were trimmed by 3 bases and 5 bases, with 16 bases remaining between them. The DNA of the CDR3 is TGCAGTGCTAGTACCCCGGGAAGAAGGGAGACCCAGTACTTC. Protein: CSASTPGRRETQYF.

The DNA for the CDR3 is TGTGCCAGCAGCCCCTCGCAGGGAAGAACTGAAGCTTTCTTT. As protein: CASSPSQGRTEAFF. This chain joins TRBV5-4 and TRBJ1-1; D is possibly TRBD1 (5 bases). The CDR3 runs to 14 residues. With 4 bases removed from V and 5 bases from J, the gap between germline ends came to 15 bases. Germline V gene lookup returns CDR1 SGHNT and CDR2 YYREEE (reference sequence).